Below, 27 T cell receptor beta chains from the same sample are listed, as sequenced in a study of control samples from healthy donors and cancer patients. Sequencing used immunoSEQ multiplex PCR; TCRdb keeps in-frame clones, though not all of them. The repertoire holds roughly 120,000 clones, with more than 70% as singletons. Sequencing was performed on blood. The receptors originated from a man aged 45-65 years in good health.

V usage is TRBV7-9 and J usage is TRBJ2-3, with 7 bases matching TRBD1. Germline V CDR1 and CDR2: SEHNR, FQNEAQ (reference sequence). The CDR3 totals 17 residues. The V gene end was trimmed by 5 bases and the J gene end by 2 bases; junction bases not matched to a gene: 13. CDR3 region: CASSTGVGKAATDTQYF. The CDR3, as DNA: TGTGCCAGCAGCACAGGGGTAGGGAAGGCTGCCACAGATACGCAGTATTTT.

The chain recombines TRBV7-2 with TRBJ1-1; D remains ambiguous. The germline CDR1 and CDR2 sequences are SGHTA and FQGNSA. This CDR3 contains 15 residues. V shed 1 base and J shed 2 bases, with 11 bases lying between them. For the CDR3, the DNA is TGTGCCAGCAGCTTAGTACGACCTCCAAACACTGAAGCTTTCTTT. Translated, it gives CASSLVRPPNTEAFF.

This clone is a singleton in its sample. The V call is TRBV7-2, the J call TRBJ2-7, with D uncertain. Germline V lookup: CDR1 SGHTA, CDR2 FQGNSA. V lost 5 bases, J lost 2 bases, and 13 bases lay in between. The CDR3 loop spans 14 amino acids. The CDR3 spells CASSPGPAAYEQYF. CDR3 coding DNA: TGTGCCAGCAGCCCAGGCCCGGCTGCCTACGAGCAGTACTTC.

The CDR3 DNA follows: TGTGCCAGCAGCTTAGCGGGAGATACGCAGTATTTT. This translates into CASSLAGDTQYF. The rearrangement joins TRBV11-2 to TRBJ2-3; D is undetermined. CDR1 is SGHAT, CDR2 FQNNGV, per germline. This CDR3 contains 12 residues. The V end lost 1 base, the J end lost 5 bases, and 4 bases lay between the germline ends.

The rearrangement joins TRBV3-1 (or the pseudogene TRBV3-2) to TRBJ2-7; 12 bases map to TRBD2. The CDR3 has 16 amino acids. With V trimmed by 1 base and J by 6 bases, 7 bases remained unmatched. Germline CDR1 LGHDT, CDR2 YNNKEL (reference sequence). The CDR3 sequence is CASSQGSLAGGREQYF. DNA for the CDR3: TGTGCCAGCAGCCAAGGTAGCCTAGCGGGGGGGCGCGAGCAGTACTTC.

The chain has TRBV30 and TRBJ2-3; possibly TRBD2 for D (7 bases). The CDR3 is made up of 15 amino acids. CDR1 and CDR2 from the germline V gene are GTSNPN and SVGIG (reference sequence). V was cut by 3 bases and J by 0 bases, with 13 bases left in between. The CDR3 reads CAWSLGGGSTDTQYF. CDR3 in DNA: TGTGCCTGGAGCCTAGGGGGGGGGAGCACAGATACGCAGTATTTT.

In DNA, the CDR3 is TGTGCCAGCAGGCTCTCGGGGGGACGGGATGAAAAACTGTTTTTT. Amino acids: CASRLSGGRDEKLFF. The chain uses TRBV6-6 and TRBJ1-4; possibly TRBD1 for D (5 bases). The CDR3 is 15 residues long. The V gene's germline CDR1 is MNHNY and CDR2 SVGAGI (reference sequence). V was trimmed by 6 bases and J by 6 bases, leaving 17 bases between them.

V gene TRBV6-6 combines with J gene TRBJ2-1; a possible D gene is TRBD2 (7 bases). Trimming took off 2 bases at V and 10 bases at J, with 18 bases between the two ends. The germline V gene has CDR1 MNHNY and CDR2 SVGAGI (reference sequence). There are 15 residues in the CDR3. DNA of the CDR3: TGTGCCAGCAGTTACGAGGGGGGGGGCCGAGGCGAGCAGTTCTTC. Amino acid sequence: CASSYEGGGRGEQFF.

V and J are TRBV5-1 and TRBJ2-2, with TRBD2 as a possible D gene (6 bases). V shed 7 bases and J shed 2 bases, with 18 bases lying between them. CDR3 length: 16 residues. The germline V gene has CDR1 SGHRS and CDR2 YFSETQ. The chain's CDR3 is CASGRGDLHNTGELFF. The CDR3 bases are TGCGCCAGCGGGCGGGGCGACCTGCATAACACCGGGGAGCTGTTTTTT. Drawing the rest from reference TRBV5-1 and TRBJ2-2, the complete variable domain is KAGVTQTPRYLIKTRGQQVTLSCSPISGHRSVSWYQQTPGQGLQFLFEYFSETQRNKGNFPGRFSGRQFSNSRSEMNVSTLELGDSALYLCASGRGDLHNTGELFFGEGSRLTVL.

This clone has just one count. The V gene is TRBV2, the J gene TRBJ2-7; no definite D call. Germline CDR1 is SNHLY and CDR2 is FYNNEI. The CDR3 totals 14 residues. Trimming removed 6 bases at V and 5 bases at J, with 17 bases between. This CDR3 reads CASSLATPFDEQYF. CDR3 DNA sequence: TGTGCCAGCAGCCTCGCCACACCGTTCGACGAGCAGTACTTC.

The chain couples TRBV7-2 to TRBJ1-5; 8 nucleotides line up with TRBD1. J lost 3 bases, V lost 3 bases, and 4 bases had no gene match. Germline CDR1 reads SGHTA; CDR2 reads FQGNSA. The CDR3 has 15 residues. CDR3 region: CASSFGTGDNQPQHF. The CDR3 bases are TGTGCCAGCAGCTTCGGGACAGGAGACAATCAGCCCCAGCATTTT.

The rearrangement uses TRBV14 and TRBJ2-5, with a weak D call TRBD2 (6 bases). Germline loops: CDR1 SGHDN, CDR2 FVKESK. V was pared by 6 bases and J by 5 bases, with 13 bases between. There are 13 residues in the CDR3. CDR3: CASRRLGDETQYF. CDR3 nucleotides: TGTGCCAGCAGGCGACTAGGGGACGAGACCCAGTACTTC.

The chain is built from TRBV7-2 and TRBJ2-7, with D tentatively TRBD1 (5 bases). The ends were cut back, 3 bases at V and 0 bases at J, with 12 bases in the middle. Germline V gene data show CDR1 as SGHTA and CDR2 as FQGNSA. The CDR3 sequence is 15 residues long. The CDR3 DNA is TGTGCCAGCAGCTTCGGACACACGAGCTCCTACGAGCAGTACTTC. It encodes CASSFGHTSSYEQYF.

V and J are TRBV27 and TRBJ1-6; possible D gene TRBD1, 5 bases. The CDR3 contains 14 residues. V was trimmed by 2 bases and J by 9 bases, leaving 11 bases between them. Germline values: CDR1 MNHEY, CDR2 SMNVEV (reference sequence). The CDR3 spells CASSLKGFVSPLHF. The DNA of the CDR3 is TGTGCCAGCAGTTTAAAGGGGTTTGTTTCACCCCTCCACTTT.

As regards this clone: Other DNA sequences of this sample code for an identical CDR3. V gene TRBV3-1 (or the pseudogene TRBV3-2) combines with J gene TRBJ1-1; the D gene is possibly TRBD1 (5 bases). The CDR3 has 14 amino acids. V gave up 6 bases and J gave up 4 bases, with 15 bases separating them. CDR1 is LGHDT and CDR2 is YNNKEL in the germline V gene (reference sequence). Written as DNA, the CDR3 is TGTGCCAGCAGTCCCCGGGGTAGGGGCACTGAAGCTTTCTTT. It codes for CASSPRGRGTEAFF.

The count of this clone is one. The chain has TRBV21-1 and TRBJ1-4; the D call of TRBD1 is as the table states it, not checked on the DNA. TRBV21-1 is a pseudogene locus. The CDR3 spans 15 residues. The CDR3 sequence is CASSKVGCTNEKLFF. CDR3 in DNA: TGTGCCAGCAGCAAAGTTGGCTGCACTAATGAAAAACTGTTTTTT.

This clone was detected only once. The CDR3 nucleotides are TGTGCCAGCAGCTTGCAGACAGGGCGGACTGAAGCTTTCTTT. Translation gives CASSLQTGRTEAFF. The chain employs TRBV11-2 and TRBJ1-1, with 7 positions matching TRBD1. Trimming took 3 bases from V and 5 from J; bases not matched to a gene: 6. The CDR3 loop spans 14 amino acids. Germline-derived CDR1 and CDR2 are SGHAT and FQNNGV.

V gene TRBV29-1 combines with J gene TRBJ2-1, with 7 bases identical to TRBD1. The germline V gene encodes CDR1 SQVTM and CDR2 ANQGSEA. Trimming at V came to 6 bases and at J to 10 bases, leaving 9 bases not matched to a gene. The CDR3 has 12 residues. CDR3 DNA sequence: TGCAGCGTCTTGACAGGGACGCAAGAGCAGTTCTTC. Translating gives CSVLTGTQEQFF.

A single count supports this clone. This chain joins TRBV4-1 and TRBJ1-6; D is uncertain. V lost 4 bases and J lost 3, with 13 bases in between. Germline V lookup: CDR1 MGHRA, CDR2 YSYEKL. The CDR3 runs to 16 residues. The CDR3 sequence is CASSLESNLYNSPLHF. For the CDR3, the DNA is TGCGCCAGCAGCCTGGAGAGTAACCTCTATAATTCACCCCTCCACTTT.

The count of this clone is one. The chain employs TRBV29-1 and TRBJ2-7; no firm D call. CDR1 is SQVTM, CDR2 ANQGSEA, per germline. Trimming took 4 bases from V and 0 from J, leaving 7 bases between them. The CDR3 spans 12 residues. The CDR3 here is CSVGHHSYEQYF. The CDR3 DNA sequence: TGCAGCGTTGGGCACCACTCCTACGAGCAGTACTTC.

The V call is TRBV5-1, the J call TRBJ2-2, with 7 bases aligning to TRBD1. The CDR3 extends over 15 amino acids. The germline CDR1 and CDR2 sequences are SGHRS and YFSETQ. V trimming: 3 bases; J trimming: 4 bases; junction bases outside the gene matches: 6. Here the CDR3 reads CASSWTGALTGELFF. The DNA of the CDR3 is TGCGCCAGCAGCTGGACAGGAGCCCTCACCGGGGAGCTGTTTTTT.

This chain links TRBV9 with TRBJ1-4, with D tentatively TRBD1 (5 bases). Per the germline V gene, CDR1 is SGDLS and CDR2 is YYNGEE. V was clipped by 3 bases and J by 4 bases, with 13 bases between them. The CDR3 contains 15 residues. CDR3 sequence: CASSDGRGDNEKLFF. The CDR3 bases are TGTGCCAGCAGCGACGGGAGGGGAGATAATGAAAAACTGTTTTTT.

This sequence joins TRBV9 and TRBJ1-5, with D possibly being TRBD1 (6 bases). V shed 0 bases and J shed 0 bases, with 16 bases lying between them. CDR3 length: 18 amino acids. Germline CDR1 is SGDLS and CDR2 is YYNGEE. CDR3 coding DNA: TGTGCCAGCAGCGTAGAAGGTAAACAGGGTTATAGCAATCAGCCCCAGCATTTT. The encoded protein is CASSVEGKQGYSNQPQHF.

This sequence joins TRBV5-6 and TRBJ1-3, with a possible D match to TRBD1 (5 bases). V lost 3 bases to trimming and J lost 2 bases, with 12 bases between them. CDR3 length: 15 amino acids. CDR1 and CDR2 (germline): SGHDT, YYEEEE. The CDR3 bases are TGTGCCAGCAGCTCAGGAATGGGGCCTGGAAACACCATATATTTT. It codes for CASSSGMGPGNTIYF.

The DNA for the CDR3 is TGTGCCAGCAGCTTAAGATCGAAGGACAGCGTAGCGCACGCCTACTACAATGAGCAGTTCTTC. Translated, it gives CASSLRSKDSVAHAYYNEQFF. The rearrangement uses TRBV7-6 and TRBJ2-1, with D perhaps TRBD1 (6 bases). Germline CDR1 SGHVS, CDR2 FNYEAQ. The CDR3 has 21 residues. V was cut by 2 bases and J by 3 bases, with 29 bases left in between.

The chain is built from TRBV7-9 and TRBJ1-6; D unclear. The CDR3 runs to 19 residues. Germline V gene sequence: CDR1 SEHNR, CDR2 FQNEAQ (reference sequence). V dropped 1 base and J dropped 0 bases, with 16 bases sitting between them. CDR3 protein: CASSLVRVGSSSYNSPLHF. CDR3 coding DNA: TGTGCCAGCAGCTTAGTACGGGTAGGATCGAGCTCCTATAATTCACCCCTCCACTTT. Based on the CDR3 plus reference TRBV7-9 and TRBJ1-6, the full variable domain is DTGVSQNPRHKITKRGQNVTFRCDPISEHNRLYWYRQTLGQGPEFLTYFQNEAQLEKSRLLSDRFSAERPKGSFSTLEIQRTEQGDSAMYLCASSLVRVGSSSYNSPLHFGNGTRLTVT.

The CDR3 loop is CASPARTTFSYEQYF. The CDR3 DNA reads as TGCGCCAGCCCAGCAAGGACCACGTTCTCCTACGAGCAGTACTTC. This chain links TRBV10-1 with TRBJ2-7; D remains ambiguous. The CDR3 sequence is 15 residues long. The V end was cut by 8 bases, the J end by 0 bases, with 17 bases between. From germline, CDR1 is WNHNN and CDR2 SYGVQD (reference sequence).